The 32 T cell receptor beta chains reported below all come from one sample, sequenced in a study of blood T cells in healthy people across ages. Primers used in a second PCR of about 7 to 12 cycles were a sample-barcoded 5' primer and a J-beta primer mix. TCRdb processed the 5' RACE reads anew with MiXCR; each CDR3 protein has one entry. The sample yields just under 750,000 distinct CDR3 sequences, about 24% seen once. The specimen was blood. Receptor source: a man aged 65 to 85 in good health.

This chain uses TRBV6-6 with TRBJ2-3, with TRBD2 matching 9 bases. V lost 7 bases and J lost 1; bases outside the gene matches: 6. The CDR3 sequence is 15 residues long. In germline, CDR1 is MNHNY, CDR2 SVGAGI (reference sequence). CDR3 residues: CASIPRTSGTDTQYF. The CDR3 DNA reads as TGTGCCAGCATCCCCCGGACTAGCGGCACAGATACGCAGTATTTT.

This clonotype was recorded at least ten times. The genes are TRBV7-7 and TRBJ2-1, with 8 nucleotides matching TRBD2. Germline V CDR1 and CDR2: SSHAT, FNYEAQ (reference sequence). The ends lost 1 base at V and 2 bases at J; junction bases unmatched: 1. The CDR3 is made up of 15 amino acids. The CDR3 sequence: CASSLELAAYNEQFF. The CDR3 nucleotides read TGTGCCAGCAGCTTAGAACTAGCGGCCTACAATGAGCAGTTCTTC.

This clonotype was counted only a few times. The chain joins TRBV19 to TRBJ1-1, with 9 bases fitting TRBD1. Looked up from germline, CDR1 is LNHDA and CDR2 is SQIVND (reference sequence). With 5 bases clipped from V and 3 bases from J, the junction kept 7 bases outside the gene matches. This CDR3 region has 15 residues. The CDR3 sequence is CASSPDRGKDTEAFF. DNA for the CDR3: TGTGCCAGTAGTCCGGACAGGGGAAAGGACACTGAAGCTTTCTTT.

This sequence joins TRBV20-1 and TRBJ1-5; the match to TRBD1 covers 8 bases. The length of the CDR3 is 15 residues. J gave up 4 bases and V 0 bases, and 5 bases lay outside the gene matches. Germline loops: CDR1 DFQATT, CDR2 SNEGSKA (reference sequence). The CDR3 sequence is CSARDSWTGNQPQHF. The CDR3 DNA follows: TGCAGTGCTAGAGATTCCTGGACAGGGAATCAGCCCCAGCATTTT.

This clonotype has only a few counts. This chain uses TRBV9 with TRBJ1-1; D unresolved. V lost 4 bases and J 2 bases, leaving 12 bases between the germline ends. Germline V gene lookup returns CDR1 SGDLS and CDR2 YYNGEE. The CDR3 runs to 14 residues. The CDR3 spells CASSSPTSNTEAFF. The CDR3 DNA reads TGTGCCAGCAGCTCCCCGACGAGTAACACTGAAGCTTTCTTT.

There are a few counts of this clonotype. J is TRBJ2-2 and V is TRBV19; TRBD2 aligns across 8 bases. The CDR3 sequence is 13 residues long. Germline lookup yields CDR1 LNHDA and CDR2 SQIVND (reference sequence). After removal of 9 bases from V and 5 bases from J, the junction contained 5 bases not matched to a gene. The DNA of the CDR3 is TGTGCCAGACCGGGACTAGGGACCGGGGAGCTGTTTTTT. Amino acid sequence: CARPGLGTGELFF.

This chain connects TRBV7-2 to TRBJ1-6; D gene ambiguous. V was shortened by 4 bases and J by 7 bases, with 14 bases between the two germline ends. This CDR3 comprises 15 residues. The germline CDR1 and CDR2 sequences are SGHTA and FQGNSA. The CDR3 sequence is CASSSRIGSNSPLHF. In DNA form, the CDR3 reads TGTGCCAGCAGCTCCCGTATAGGGTCGAATTCACCCCTCCACTTT.

This clonotype was counted a few times. This sequence joins TRBV5-1 and TRBJ2-3; TRBD2 matches 13 bases. Trimming took 3 bases from V and 3 from J; bases not matched to a gene: 16. This CDR3 spans 20 amino acids. Germline V gene lookup returns CDR1 SGHRS and CDR2 YFSETQ. DNA of the CDR3: TGCGCCAGCAGCTCCCCGGGACTAGCGGGGTGGCCATCCCTTACAGATACGCAGTATTTT. Translation: CASSSPGLAGWPSLTDTQYF. Together with reference TRBV5-1 and TRBJ2-3, the CDR3 gives the full variable domain: KAGVTQTPRYLIKTRGQQVTLSCSPISGHRSVSWYQQTPGQGLQFLFEYFSETQRNKGNFPGRFSGRQFSNSRSEMNVSTLELGDSALYLCASSSPGLAGWPSLTDTQYFGPGTRLTVL.

This clonotype was recorded a few times. The chain uses TRBV7-2 and TRBJ2-5; D ambiguous. The J call may be incorrect, as the DNA end agrees better with TRBJ2-7. Germline values: CDR1 SGHTA, CDR2 FQGNSA. This CDR3 has 13 amino acids. The CDR3 nucleotides read TGTGCCAGCAGCTTAGTTGTCAGGTACGAGCAGTACGTC. This gives the protein CASSLVVRYEQYV.

This chain joins TRBV3-1 and TRBJ2-3, with TRBD1 matching over 8 bases. The V gene end was trimmed by 5 bases and the J gene end by 7 bases; junction bases not matched to a gene: 8. The length of the CDR3 is 14 residues. CDR1 is LGHDT, CDR2 YNNKEL, per germline (reference sequence). CDR3 sequence reads: CASSERQGRYTQYF. DNA for the CDR3: TGTGCCAGCAGCGAAAGACAGGGGCGGTATACGCAGTATTTT.

The sample holds a few counts of this clonotype. The J gene is TRBJ2-3, the V gene TRBV29-1; D might be TRBD2 (5 bases). The germline CDR1 and CDR2 sequences are SQVTM and ANQGSEA. This CDR3 has 13 amino acids. The V gene lost 5 bases and the J gene lost 4 bases, with 13 bases spanning the gap. The CDR3 DNA reads TGCAGCGTTAACCTGCCCGGGGCAGATACGCAGTATTTT. This translates into CSVNLPGADTQYF.

The sample holds a few counts of this clonotype. The chain links TRBV7-2 to TRBJ1-3; D gene uncertain. Germline V gene data show CDR1 as SGHTA and CDR2 as FQGNSA. The CDR3 is 15 amino acids. Trimming shortened V by 0 bases and J by 0 bases, and 6 bases separated the two germline ends. This CDR3 reads CASSLASSSGNTIYF. CDR3 bases: TGTGCCAGCAGCTTAGCCTCGAGCTCTGGAAACACCATATATTTT.

The rearrangement links TRBV20-1 to TRBJ2-5; D perhaps matches TRBD2 (5 bases). CDR1 is DFQATT and CDR2 is SNEGSKA in the germline V gene (reference sequence). V gave up 0 bases and J gave up 3 bases, with 17 bases separating them. This CDR3 has 16 residues. Here the CDR3 DNA reads TGCAGTGCTAGAGATATAAAGGCGGGTCGGAAAGAGACCCAGTACTTC. Protein product: CSARDIKAGRKETQYF.

The rearrangement links TRBV5-1 to TRBJ1-2; 9 bases map to TRBD1. CDR1 is SGHRS, CDR2 YFSETQ, per germline. The trim removed 3 bases at V and 4 bases at J, leaving 7 bases unmatched. This CDR3 contains 15 residues. The CDR3 loop reads CASSSRTGDTYGYTF. The CDR3 DNA reads TGCGCCAGCAGCTCCCGGACAGGGGATACCTATGGCTACACCTTC.

At least ten counts were recorded for this clonotype. This chain uses TRBV7-2 with TRBJ2-1, with TRBD2 matching 10 bases. Germline CDR1 and CDR2: SGHTA and FQGNSA. With 5 bases clipped from V and 8 bases from J, the junction kept 9 bases outside the gene matches. CDR3 length: 15 amino acids. CDR3 residues: CASSPQTSGLDEQFF. CDR3 DNA sequence: TGTGCCAGCAGCCCTCAGACTAGCGGGCTAGATGAGCAGTTCTTC.

The CDR3 protein is CASSYPTDRGQNQPQHF. The CDR3, as DNA: TGTGCCAGCAGTTACCCGACCGACAGGGGTCAAAATCAGCCCCAGCATTTT. The chain combines TRBV6-2 or TRBV6-3 with TRBJ1-5; 8 nucleotides line up with TRBD1. Germline V gene sequence: CDR1 MNHEY, CDR2 SVGEGT. Trimming at V came to 2 bases and at J to 4 bases, leaving 10 bases not matched to a gene. This CDR3 contains 17 residues.

V usage is TRBV24-1 and J usage is TRBJ1-4; TRBD1 matches 7 bases. From germline, CDR1 is KGHDR and CDR2 SFDVKD. This CDR3 has 15 residues. V was pared by 5 bases and J by 0 bases, with 2 bases of the junction left unmatched. CDR3 loop: CATSGDSSTNEKLFF. CDR3 sequence (DNA): TGTGCCACCAGTGGGGACAGTTCAACTAATGAAAAACTGTTTTTT.

The table lists this clonotype with a few counts. V is TRBV12-3 or TRBV12-4 and J is TRBJ1-2; D remains unclear. This CDR3 has 12 residues. V lost 6 bases, J lost 6 bases, and 11 bases lay in between. CDR3: CASSLGLDGYTF. As DNA, the CDR3 is TGTGCCAGCAGCCTAGGACTAGATGGCTACACCTTC.

This CDR3 is CASSPRDRGGEKLFF. The CDR3 coding sequence is TGTGCCAGCAGTCCCCGGGACAGGGGCGGTGAAAAACTGTTTTTT. The rearrangement links TRBV12-3 or TRBV12-4 to TRBJ1-4, with 10 bases aligning to TRBD1. This CDR3 spans 15 amino acids. The ends lost 5 bases at V and 7 bases at J; junction bases unmatched: 7.

This clonotype was recorded many times. The chain joins TRBV6-1 to TRBJ2-3; 11 bases are shared with TRBD2. Germline V CDR1 and CDR2: MNHNS, SASEGT. Trimming at V came to 4 bases and at J to 0 bases, leaving 3 bases not matched to a gene. This CDR3 contains 16 residues. CDR3 region: CASSGIAGGSTDTQYF. Here the CDR3 DNA reads TGTGCCAGCAGTGGCATAGCGGGGGGGAGCACAGATACGCAGTATTTT.

This clonotype was seen a few times. The J gene is TRBJ2-3, the V gene TRBV7-9; D gene ambiguous. The CDR3 has 13 residues. From germline, CDR1 is SEHNR and CDR2 FQNEAQ (reference sequence). The V gene lost 8 bases and the J gene lost 6 bases, with 15 bases spanning the gap. The CDR3 reads CASGPRVVDTQYF. In DNA form, the CDR3 reads TGTGCCAGCGGCCCTCGCGTTGTTGATACGCAGTATTTT.

The table lists this clonotype with a few counts. The chain recombines TRBV12-3 or TRBV12-4 with TRBJ2-3; 7 nucleotides align to TRBD2. The V gene end was trimmed by 4 bases and the J gene end by 3 bases; junction bases not matched to a gene: 7. There are 15 residues in the CDR3. Here the CDR3 reads CASSSTGGGTDTQYF. The CDR3, as DNA: TGTGCCAGCAGTTCCACTGGGGGGGGGACAGATACGCAGTATTTT.

This sequence joins TRBV6-2 or TRBV6-3 and TRBJ2-5; the match to TRBD1 covers 7 bases. The DNA end is a closer match to TRBJ2-7, so the J assignment may be wrong. The CDR3 loop spans 13 amino acids. In germline, CDR1 is MNHEY, CDR2 SVGEGT. For the CDR3, the DNA is TGTGCCAGCAGACGGGGACAGATCTACGAGCAGTACGTC. This sequence encodes CASRRGQIYEQYV.

Only a few counts were recorded for this clonotype. The chain uses TRBV5-1 and TRBJ1-1; 10 nucleotides match TRBD1. The junction had 5 bases not matched to a gene; V was cut back by 2 bases and J by 7 bases. The CDR3 runs to 14 residues. Germline CDR1 and CDR2: SGHRS and YFSETQ. CDR3 DNA sequence: TGCGCCAGCAGCTTTGAGACAGGGGGCTTTGAAGCTTTCTTT. Protein: CASSFETGGFEAFF.

There are a few counts of this clonotype. In nucleotides, the CDR3 is TGTGCCAGCAGCACCACGACCGCAGATACTTCACCCCTCCACTTT. It is translated as CASSTTTADTSPLHF. This rearrangement joins TRBV7-8 to TRBJ1-6; D gene unclear. This CDR3 region has 15 residues. The germline gives CDR1 SGHVS, CDR2 FQNEAQ. Trimming left V 5 bases short and J 9 bases short, with 17 bases between.

V usage is TRBV6-6 and J usage is TRBJ2-3; possibly TRBD2 for D (7 bases). Germline V gives CDR1 MNHNY, CDR2 SVGAGI (reference sequence). Trimming pared 6 bases from V and 1 base from J, leaving 11 bases between. The CDR3 has 14 amino acids. CDR3 coding DNA: TGTGCCAGCAGAAAGGGGGGGGGCACAGATACGCAGTATTTT. Residues: CASRKGGGTDTQYF.

The CDR3 DNA reads as TGCAGTGCGGGGGTTCCAGGGAAGAATGGCTACACCTTC. Protein: CSAGVPGKNGYTF. This chain connects TRBV20-1 to TRBJ1-2; perhaps TRBD1 as D (5 bases). V lost 6 bases to trimming and J lost 6 bases, with 17 bases between them. The CDR3 is 13 amino acids. Germline-derived CDR1 and CDR2 are DFQATT and SNEGSKA (reference sequence).

The chain carries TRBV5-1 and TRBJ2-2; tentatively, D is TRBD2 (6 bases). From germline, CDR1 is SGHRS and CDR2 YFSETQ. With 3 bases removed from V and 2 bases from J, the gap between germline ends came to 14 bases. The length of the CDR3 is 16 residues. CDR3 in amino acids: CASSWGGPGNTGELFF. The DNA of the CDR3 is TGCGCCAGCAGCTGGGGAGGTCCAGGAAACACCGGGGAGCTGTTTTTT.

The J gene is TRBJ2-6, the V gene TRBV7-9; 9 positions match TRBD1. V shed 6 bases and J 0 bases; nucleotides not matched to a gene: 6. CDR3 length: 17 residues. Germline CDR1 and CDR2: SEHNR and FQNEAQ (reference sequence). CDR3 amino acids: CASSPQGARSGANVLTF. DNA for the CDR3: TGTGCCAGCAGTCCACAGGGGGCCCGCTCTGGGGCCAACGTCCTGACTTTC.

In its sample, this clonotype was seen a few times. An end of the junction does not agree with germline; a read error may underlie this. The chain uses TRBV12-5 and TRBJ2-7; TRBD1 matches 7 bases. CDR3 length equals 15 residues. Germline V lookup: CDR1 LGHNT, CDR2 FRNRAP. The CDR3 DNA sequence: TGCGCTAGTGGTTTGGTACCCGGGACAGACTACGAGCAGTACTTC. It yields the protein CASGLVPGTDYEQYF.

This chain uses TRBV6-2 or TRBV6-3 with TRBJ1-2; 9 nucleotides agree with TRBD1. Germline CDR1 reads MNHEY; CDR2 reads SVGEGT. V lost 2 bases and J lost 4; bases outside the gene matches: 2. The CDR3 covers 14 residues. The CDR3 DNA reads as TGTGCCAGCAGTTACGGGGACAGGGTCTATGGCTACACCTTC. This gives the protein CASSYGDRVYGYTF.

The V and J genes are TRBV19 and TRBJ2-1; D is undetermined. Germline CDR1 and CDR2: LNHDA and SQIVND (reference sequence). The CDR3 consists of 12 residues. Trimming took off 1 base at V and 7 bases at J, with 5 bases between the two ends. CDR3 nucleotide sequence: TGTGCCAGTAGTATAGGTACGAATGAGCAGTTCTTC. Its protein is CASSIGTNEQFF.